The clone carrying this T cell receptor (beta chain) occurred many times. Its specificity is not known. Sequence at one end of the junction differs from germline and may be a read error. The data stem from a study of T cells after posttransplantation cyclophosphamide. Assay used: immunoSEQ multiplex PCR; TCRdb lists only in-frame clones, some missing. The record shows around 5,000 clones for this sample, with no singletons present. Regarding the study as a whole: Blood and skin or GI T cell repertoires showed limited TRB overlap. Later post-transplant blood repertoires were often dominated by donor CD8+ memory clones. Recipient CMV seropositivity and CMV reactivation strongly tracked TRB clonality.

CDR1 is MNHEY and CDR2 is SVGAGI in the germline V gene. The CDR3 is made up of 14 amino acids. Treatment was busulfan-fludarabine conditioning, a marrow graft, and cyclophosphamide on days +3 and +4. The rearrangement joins TRBV6-5 to TRBJ1-1; D gene unclear. The sequence was collected from a male patient in his sixties who received an allogeneic stem cell transplant from a related donor, was CMV-positive, and had no GVHD. A share of the T cells may be of graft donor origin. The specimen was PBMCs, collected after allogeneic stem cell transplant with posttransplant cyclophosphamide. CDR3 nucleotide sequence: TGTGCCAGCAATTACCAAGCCCGGGGAACTGAAGCTTTCTTT. Encoded protein: CASNYQARGTEAFF.